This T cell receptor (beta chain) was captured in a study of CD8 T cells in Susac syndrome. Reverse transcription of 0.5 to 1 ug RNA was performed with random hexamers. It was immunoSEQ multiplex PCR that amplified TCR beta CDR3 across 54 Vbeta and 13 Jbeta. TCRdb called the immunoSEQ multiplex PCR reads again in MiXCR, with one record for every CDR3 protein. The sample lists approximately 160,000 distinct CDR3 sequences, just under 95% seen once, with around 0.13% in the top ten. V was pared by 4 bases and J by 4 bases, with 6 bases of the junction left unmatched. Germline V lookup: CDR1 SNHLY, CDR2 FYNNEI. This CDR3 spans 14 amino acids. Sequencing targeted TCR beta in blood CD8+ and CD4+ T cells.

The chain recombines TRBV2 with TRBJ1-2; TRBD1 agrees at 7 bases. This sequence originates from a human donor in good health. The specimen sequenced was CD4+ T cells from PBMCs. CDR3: CASSGSGGTYGYTF. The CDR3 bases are TGTGCCAGCAGTGGTTCAGGGGGTACCTATGGCTACACCTTC.